Presented here are 10 T cell receptor beta chains from one specimen sequenced in a study of control samples from healthy donors and cancer patients. The method was immunoSEQ multiplex PCR; TCRdb's version includes in-frame clones alone and lacks a portion of them. The sample shows around 200,000 clones, over 85% of them seen only once. Material: blood. The receptors derive from a man younger than 35 in good health.

The rearrangement links TRBV4-1 to TRBJ2-2; TRBD1 matches at 7 bases. J gave up 5 bases and V 4 bases, and 7 bases lay outside the gene matches. CDR1 MGHRA and CDR2 YSYEKL come from the germline V gene. This CDR3 spans 15 amino acids. CDR3 sequence (DNA): TGCGCCAGCAGCCTTGACAGGGTCGAAACCGGGGAGCTGTTTTTT. Protein sequence: CASSLDRVETGELFF.

J is TRBJ2-7 and V is TRBV15; possibly TRBD1 for D (5 bases). The CDR3 runs 14 residues. CDR1 is LNHNV and CDR2 is YYDKDF in the germline V gene (reference sequence). V lost 1 base and J lost 3, with 10 bases in between. CDR3 in DNA: TGTGCCACCAGCAGAGCAGGGTTGGGCTACGAGCAGTACTTC. This gives the protein CATSRAGLGYEQYF. Full variable domain (missing parts from reference TRBV15 and TRBJ2-7): DAMVIQNPRYQVTQFGKPVTLSCSQTLNHNVMYWYQQKSSQAPKLLFHYYDKDFNNEADTPDNFQSRRPNTSFCFLDIRSPGLGDTAMYLCATSRAGLGYEQYFGPGTRLTVT.

The V and J genes are TRBV20-1 and TRBJ2-2; D is undetermined. Trimming shortened V by 3 bases and J by 3 bases, and 8 bases separated the two germline ends. Germline assignment: CDR1 DFQATT and CDR2 SNEGSKA (reference sequence). This CDR3 is 13 amino acids long. CDR3 protein: CSASDGDTGELFF. Written as DNA, the CDR3 is TGCAGTGCTAGTGACGGAGACACCGGGGAGCTGTTTTTT.

This chain links TRBV4-1 with TRBJ1-3; no definite D call. CDR1 is MGHRA and CDR2 is YSYEKL in the germline V gene. The CDR3 is made up of 16 amino acids. V was pared by 1 base and J by 5 bases, with 15 bases between. In DNA form, the CDR3 reads TGCGCCAGCAGCCAAGGTTTGGCAGGTCCTAGAAACACCATATATTTT. It yields the protein CASSQGLAGPRNTIYF.

The V and J genes are TRBV9 and TRBJ2-1, with D perhaps matching TRBD1 or TRBD2 (5 bases each). The germline CDR1 and CDR2 sequences are SGDLS and YYNGEE. This CDR3 has 15 amino acids. Trimming shortened V by 0 bases and J by 5 bases, and 12 bases separated the two germline ends. CDR3 in DNA: TGTGCCAGCAGCGTAGCTCCGAGGGGACACAATGAGCAGTTCTTC. Translated: CASSVAPRGHNEQFF.

The rearrangement links TRBV28 to TRBJ1-4, with unresolved D. The CDR3 extends over 14 amino acids. V was shortened by 6 bases and J by 7 bases, with 15 bases between the two germline ends. CDR1 is MDHEN, CDR2 SYDVKM, per germline. The CDR3: CASRLTRVAEKLFF. DNA of the CDR3: TGTGCCAGCAGACTTACACGGGTGGCTGAAAAACTGTTTTTT.

The genes are TRBV10-3 and TRBJ2-2; D unclear. There are 18 residues in the CDR3. The germline V gene has CDR1 ENHRY and CDR2 SYGVKD. Trimming cost V 3 bases and J 0 bases, with 17 bases left between them. The CDR3 DNA sequence: TGTGCCATCAGTGATCCGAGTAACAGAGCCCCGAACACCGGGGAGCTGTTTTTT. Its protein product is CAISDPSNRAPNTGELFF.

The V gene is TRBV27, the J gene TRBJ2-1; 9 nucleotides match TRBD1. CDR1 is MNHEY, CDR2 SMNVEV, per germline (reference sequence). Unmatched junction bases numbered 10, after V lost 7 bases and J lost 6 bases. The length of the CDR3 is 15 residues. The CDR3 region has the DNA TGTGCCAGCACTTCTCCGGGACAGGGAATCAATGAGCAGTTCTTC. Its protein product is CASTSPGQGINEQFF.

V usage is TRBV30 and J usage is TRBJ2-1; D perhaps matches TRBD1 (6 bases). CDR1 is GTSNPN, CDR2 SVGIG, per germline (reference sequence). V lost 0 bases, J lost 8 bases, and 11 bases lay in between. CDR3 length equals 13 residues. CDR3 protein: CAWSVWGPDEQFF. The CDR3 DNA reads as TGTGCCTGGAGTGTTTGGGGGCCAGATGAGCAGTTCTTC.

V gene TRBV4-2 combines with J gene TRBJ2-2, with TRBD1 identical over 7 bases. V lost 2 bases and J lost 6; bases outside the gene matches: 6. Per the germline V gene, CDR1 is LGHNA and CDR2 is YNFKEQ. This CDR3 is built from 15 residues. CDR3 in DNA: TGTGCCAGCAGCCAACTGTATGACAGGGCCGGGGAGCTGTTTTTT. It translates to CASSQLYDRAGELFF.